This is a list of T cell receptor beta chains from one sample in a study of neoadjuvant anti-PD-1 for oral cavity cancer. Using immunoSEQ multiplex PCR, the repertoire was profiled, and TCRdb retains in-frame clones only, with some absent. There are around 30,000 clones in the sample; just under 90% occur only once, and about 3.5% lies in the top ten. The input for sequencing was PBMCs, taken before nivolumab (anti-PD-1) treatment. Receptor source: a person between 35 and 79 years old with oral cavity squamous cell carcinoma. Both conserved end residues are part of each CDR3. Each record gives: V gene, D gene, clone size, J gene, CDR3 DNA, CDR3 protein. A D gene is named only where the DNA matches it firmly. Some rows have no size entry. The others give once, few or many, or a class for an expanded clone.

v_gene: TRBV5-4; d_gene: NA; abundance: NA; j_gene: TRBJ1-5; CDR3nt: TGTGCCAGCAGCTTTGGGGGCAGGAGCAATCAGCCCCAGCATTTT; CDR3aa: CASSFGGRSNQPQHF
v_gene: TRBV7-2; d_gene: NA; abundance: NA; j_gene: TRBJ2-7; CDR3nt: TGTGCCAGCTGCCAGACAGGCTCCTACGAGCAGTACTTC; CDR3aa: CASCQTGSYEQYF
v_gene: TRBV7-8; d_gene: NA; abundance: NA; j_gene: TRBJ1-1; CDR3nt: TGTGCCAGCAGCCCGTATTTCGTCAGGGTTAACATGAACACTGAAGCTTTCTTT; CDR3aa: CASSPYFVRVNMNTEAFF
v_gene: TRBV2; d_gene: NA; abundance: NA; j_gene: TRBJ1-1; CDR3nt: TGTGCCACCAAAACAGGGAGGTACACTGAAGCTTTCTTT; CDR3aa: CATKTGRYTEAFF
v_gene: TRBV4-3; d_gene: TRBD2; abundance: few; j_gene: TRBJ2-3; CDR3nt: TGCGCCAGCAGCCAGCGGGGGGGAGGGCCCACAGATACGCAGTATTTT; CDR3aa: CASSQRGGGPTDTQYF
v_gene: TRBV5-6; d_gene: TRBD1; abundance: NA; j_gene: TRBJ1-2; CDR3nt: TGTGCCAGCAGCCTTGGACAGGGGGCGAGTGGCTACACCTTC; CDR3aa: CASSLGQGASGYTF
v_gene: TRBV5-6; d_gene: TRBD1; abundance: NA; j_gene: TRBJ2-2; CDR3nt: TGTGCCAGCAGCTTTACAGGGGACGGGGAGCTGTTTTTT; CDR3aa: CASSFTGDGELFF
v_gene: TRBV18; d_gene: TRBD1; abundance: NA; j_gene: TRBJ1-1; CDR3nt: TGTGCCAGCTCACCGACAGGGGGCGCGACTGAAGCTTTCTTT; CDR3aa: CASSPTGGATEAFF
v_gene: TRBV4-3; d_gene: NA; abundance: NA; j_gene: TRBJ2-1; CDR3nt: TGCGCCAGCAGCCCCTCCCCATTAAGGAGCTCCTACAATGAGCAGTTCTTC; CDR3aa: CASSPSPLRSSYNEQFF
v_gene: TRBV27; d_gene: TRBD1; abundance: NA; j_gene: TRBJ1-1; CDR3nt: TGTGCCAGCAGTGGAATGGGACAGGTAAACACTGAAGCTTTCTTT; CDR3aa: CASSGMGQVNTEAFF
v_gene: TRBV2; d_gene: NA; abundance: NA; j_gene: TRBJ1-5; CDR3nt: TGTGCCAGCACCTGGACAACTGATCAGCCCCAGCATTTT; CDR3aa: CASTWTTDQPQHF
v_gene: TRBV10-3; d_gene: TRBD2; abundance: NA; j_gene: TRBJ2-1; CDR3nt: TGTGCCATCAGTGGGGGAGCGGGGGGGCCAATGGGTGAGCAGTTCTTC; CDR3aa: CAISGGAGGPMGEQFF
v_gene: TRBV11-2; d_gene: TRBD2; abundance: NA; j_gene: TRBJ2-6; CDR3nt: TGTGCCAGCAGCTCCATAGCGGGTCTGAGCTCTGGGGCCAACGTCCTGACTTTC; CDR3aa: CASSSIAGLSSGANVLTF
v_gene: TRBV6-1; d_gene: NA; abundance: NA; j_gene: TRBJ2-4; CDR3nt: TGTGCCAGCAGTGAATCGGGGGTTGGGAACATTCAGTACTTC; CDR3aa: CASSESGVGNIQYF
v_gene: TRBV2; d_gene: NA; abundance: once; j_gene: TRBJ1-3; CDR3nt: TGTGCCAGCAGTATCACAGGGAGCTCTGGAAACACCATATATTTT; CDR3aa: CASSITGSSGNTIYF
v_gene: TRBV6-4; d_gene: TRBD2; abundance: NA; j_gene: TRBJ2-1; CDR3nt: TGTGCCAGCAGTGACTCACTAGCGGGGAACAATGAGCAGTTCTTC; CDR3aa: CASSDSLAGNNEQFF
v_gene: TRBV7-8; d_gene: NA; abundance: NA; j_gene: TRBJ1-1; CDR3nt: TGTGCCAGCAGCCGGGGGGGTGAGGTAGGCACTGAAGCTTTCTTT; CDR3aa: CASSRGGEVGTEAFF
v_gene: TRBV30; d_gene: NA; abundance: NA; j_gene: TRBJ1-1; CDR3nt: TGTGCCTGGAAAGGAGAAATGAACACTGAAGCTTTCTTT; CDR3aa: CAWKGEMNTEAFF
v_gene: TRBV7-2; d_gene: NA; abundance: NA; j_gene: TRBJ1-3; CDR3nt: TGTGCCAGCAGCTATAGGAGGGGGGGCGCTTATGGAAACACCATATATTTT; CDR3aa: CASSYRRGGAYGNTIYF
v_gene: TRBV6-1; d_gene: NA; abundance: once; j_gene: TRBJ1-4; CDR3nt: TGTGCCAGCACCGGGGGATTTGAAAAACTGTTTTTT; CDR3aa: CASTGGFEKLFF
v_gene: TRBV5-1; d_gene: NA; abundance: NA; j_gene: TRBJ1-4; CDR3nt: TGCGCCAGCAGCTTGGGAGGGGGGACAACTAATGAAAAACTGTTTTTT; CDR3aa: CASSLGGGTTNEKLFF
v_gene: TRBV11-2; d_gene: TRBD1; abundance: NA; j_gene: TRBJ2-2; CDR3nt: TGTGCCAGCAGCTTGACAGGGACGAACACCGGGGAGCTGTTTTTT; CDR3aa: CASSLTGTNTGELFF
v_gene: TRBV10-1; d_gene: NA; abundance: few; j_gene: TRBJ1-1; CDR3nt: TGCGCCAGCAAAGAAGGGGGACGGGTAGCTTTCTTT; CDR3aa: CASKEGGRVAFF